This T cell receptor (beta chain) is drawn from a study of T cell responses to AZD1222 COVID-19 vaccine. Clones were sequenced by immunoSEQ multiplex PCR, and TCRdb holds only the in-frame ones, with some missing. Among approximately 98,000 clones listed, approximately 89% were seen once. The material was peripheral blood, obtained on day 0 of MenACWY control vaccination. The TCR was taken from an adult in good health.

CDR3 loop: CASSQDSTGSEAFF. DNA of the CDR3: TGTGCCAGCAGCCAAGATAGCACAGGGTCTGAAGCTTTCTTT. The chain couples TRBV3-1 (or the pseudogene TRBV3-2) to TRBJ1-1, with D possibly matching TRBD1 (6 bases). CDR1 LGHDT and CDR2 YNNKEL come from the germline V gene (reference sequence). This CDR3 has 14 amino acids. Trimming took off 0 bases at V and 6 bases at J, with 11 bases between the two ends.